Described below is a single TCR beta chain sequence and its context. Germline CDR1 and CDR2: SGHTA and FQGTGA. V shed 3 bases, J shed 10 bases, and the junction held 5 bases outside the gene matches. This CDR3 has 13 residues. This entry is derived from a study of control samples from healthy donors and cancer patients. Sequenced by immunoSEQ multiplex PCR; TCRdb stores in-frame clones only, minus some. The sample consists of roughly 100,000 clones, about 86% of them appearing once. The sequence came from a woman aged 45-65 years in good health. The sample consisted of blood. The chain carries TRBV7-3 and TRBJ2-1; 8 bases line up with TRBD2. DNA for the CDR3: TGTGCCAGCAGCTTGAACGGGAGGGGGGAGCAGTTCTTC. It yields the protein CASSLNGRGEQFF.